Here is one T cell receptor (beta chain) with its context. These data are taken from a study of blood T cell repertoires in COVID-19. The CDR3 is 17 amino acids. Losses at the gene ends were 8 bases for V and 13 bases for J; bases not matched to a gene: 24. The germline V gene encodes CDR1 WNHNN and CDR2 SYGVQD (reference sequence). Clones were sequenced by immunoSEQ multiplex PCR, and TCRdb holds only the in-frame ones, with some missing. The sample consists of 300,000 to 400,000 clones, 65% to 90% of them appearing once. This clonotype was obtained from a human donor in a cohort sampled during active COVID-19. The gene calls are TRBV10-1 and TRBJ1-4, with 8 bases identical to TRBD1. Source material: peripheral blood. CDR3 DNA sequence: TGCGCCAGCGGGATACTACGACAGGGGAACATGAAAATAGGACTGTTTTTT. This encodes CASGILRQGNMKIGLFF.